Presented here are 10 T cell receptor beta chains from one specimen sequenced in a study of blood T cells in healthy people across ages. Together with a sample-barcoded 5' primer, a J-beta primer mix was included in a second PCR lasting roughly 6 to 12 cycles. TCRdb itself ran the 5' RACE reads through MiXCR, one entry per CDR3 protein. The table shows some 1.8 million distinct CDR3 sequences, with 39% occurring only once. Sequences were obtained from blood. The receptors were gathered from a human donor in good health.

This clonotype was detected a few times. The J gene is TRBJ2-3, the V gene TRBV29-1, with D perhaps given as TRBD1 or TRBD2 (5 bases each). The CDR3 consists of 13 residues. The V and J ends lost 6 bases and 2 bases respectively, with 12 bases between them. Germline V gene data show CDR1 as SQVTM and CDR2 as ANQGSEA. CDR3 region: CSVGVQATDTQYF. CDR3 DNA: TGCAGCGTCGGGGTACAGGCCACAGATACGCAGTATTTT.

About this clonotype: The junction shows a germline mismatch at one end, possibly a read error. The CDR3 sequence is CASGLDWVGLKDTQYF. DNA of the CDR3: TGTGCCAGCGGCTTAGATTGGGTCGGCCTCAAAGATACGCAGTATTTT. This chain uses TRBV11-3 with TRBJ2-3; D remains unclear. Per the germline V gene, CDR1 is SGHNT and CDR2 is YENEEA. The CDR3 loop spans 16 amino acids.

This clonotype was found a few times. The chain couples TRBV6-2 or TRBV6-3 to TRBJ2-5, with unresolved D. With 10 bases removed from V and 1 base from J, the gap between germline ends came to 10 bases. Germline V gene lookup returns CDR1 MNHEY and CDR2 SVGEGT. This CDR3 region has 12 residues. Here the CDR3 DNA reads TGTGCCACCGGACGGACCCAAGAGACCCAGTACTTC. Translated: CATGRTQETQYF.

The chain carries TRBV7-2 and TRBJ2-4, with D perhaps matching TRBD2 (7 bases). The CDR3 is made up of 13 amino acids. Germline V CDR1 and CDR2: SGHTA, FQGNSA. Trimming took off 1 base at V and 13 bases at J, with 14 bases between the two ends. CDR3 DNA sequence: TGTGCCAGCAGCTTAGTAGGGGGGAGGGAGCAGTACTTC. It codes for CASSLVGGREQYF.

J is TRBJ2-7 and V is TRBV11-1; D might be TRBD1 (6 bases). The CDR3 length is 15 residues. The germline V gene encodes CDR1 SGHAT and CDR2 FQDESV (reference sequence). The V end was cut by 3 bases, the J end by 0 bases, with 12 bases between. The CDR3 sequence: CASSFESGASYEQYF. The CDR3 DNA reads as TGTGCCAGCAGCTTCGAGTCAGGGGCCTCCTACGAGCAGTACTTC.

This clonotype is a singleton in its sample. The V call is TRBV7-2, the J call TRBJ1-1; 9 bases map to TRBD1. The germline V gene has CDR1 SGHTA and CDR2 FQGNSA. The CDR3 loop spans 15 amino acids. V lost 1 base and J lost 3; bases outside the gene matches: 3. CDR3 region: CASSLGTGVYTEAFF. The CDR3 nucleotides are TGTGCCAGCAGCTTAGGGACAGGGGTGTACACTGAAGCTTTCTTT.

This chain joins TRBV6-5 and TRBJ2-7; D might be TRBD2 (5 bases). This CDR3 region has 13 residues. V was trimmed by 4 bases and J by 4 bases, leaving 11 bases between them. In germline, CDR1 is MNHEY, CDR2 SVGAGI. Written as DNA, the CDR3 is TGTGCCAGCAGTTCGGGGAAAGAGTACGAGCAGTACTTC. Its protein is CASSSGKEYEQYF.

CDR3 region: CSAREYRLATDTQYF. The CDR3 DNA reads as TGCAGTGCTAGAGAATATCGACTAGCGACAGATACGCAGTATTTT. This chain connects TRBV20-1 to TRBJ2-3, with 8 bases lining up with TRBD2. From germline, CDR1 is DFQATT and CDR2 SNEGSKA (reference sequence). This CDR3 is built from 15 residues. Trimming removed 0 bases from V and 3 bases from J; junction bases left unmatched: 5.

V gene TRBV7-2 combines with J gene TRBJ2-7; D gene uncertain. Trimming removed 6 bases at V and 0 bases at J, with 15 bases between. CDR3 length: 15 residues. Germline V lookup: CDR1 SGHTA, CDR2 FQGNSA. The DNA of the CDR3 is TGTGCCAGCAGTCCGGTCCATTGGGGCTCCTACGAGCAGTACTTC. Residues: CASSPVHWGSYEQYF.

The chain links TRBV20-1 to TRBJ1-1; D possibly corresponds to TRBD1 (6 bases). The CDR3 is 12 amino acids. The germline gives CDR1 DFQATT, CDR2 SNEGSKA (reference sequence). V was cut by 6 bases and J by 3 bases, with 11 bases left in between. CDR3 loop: CSAPRTDTEAFF. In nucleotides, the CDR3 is TGCAGTGCCCCCCGGACAGACACTGAAGCTTTCTTT.